This T cell receptor (beta chain) came from a study of T cells after yellow fever vaccination. Turning to the study itself: Fractions of limited cellularity were prepared by means of SMART-Seq v4 Ultra Low Input. Study conclusions and caveats: CD4 and CD8 compartments shared a small share of clonotypes, likely from convergent recombination. Abundant bulk-derived clonotypes could contaminate FACS-sorted repertoires. In post-booster samples, most primary-vaccination clones reappeared (approximately 95% CD4, 88% CD8).

The CDR3 consists of 16 residues. From germline, CDR1 is MGHRA and CDR2 YSYEKL. V dropped 4 bases and J dropped 3 bases, with 15 bases sitting between them. TCRdb ran MiXCR on the 5' RACE reads and lists one entry per CDR3 protein. This sample yields some 560,000 distinct CDR3 sequences, of which about 15% are seen a single time; around 15% belongs to the top ten. As regards this clonotype: As yet, its antigen is unknown.

The origin of this receptor is a man between 18 and 35 years old who received the YFV17D yellow fever vaccine. The chain uses TRBV4-1 and TRBJ2-2; the D gene could be TRBD1 or TRBD2 (5 bases each). The sample consisted of PBMCs, taken 5 days after the first yellow fever vaccination. The CDR3 protein is CASSRHGGGDTGELFF. The CDR3 DNA follows: TGCGCCAGCAGCCGGCATGGGGGTGGGGACACCGGGGAGCTGTTTTTT.